This T cell receptor (beta chain) was captured in a study of early T cells in non-severe SARS-CoV-2 infection. TCRdb called the 5' RACE reads again in MiXCR, with one record for every CDR3 protein. The sample holds some 59,000 distinct CDR3 sequences, approximately 10% seen once. This clonotype was observed a few times. This CDR3 has 14 amino acids. Germline V gene lookup returns CDR1 LNHDA and CDR2 SQIVND (reference sequence). The V and J ends lost 1 base and 2 bases respectively, with 9 bases between them. The sample here was whole blood, taken at baseline. The source of this sequence is an adult who was a healthcare worker with PCR-confirmed SARS-CoV-2 infection or an uninfected control (not recorded which). This chain joins TRBV19 and TRBJ2-7; D not resolved. Here the CDR3 reads CASSIGGSPYEQYF. CDR3 bases: TGTGCCAGTAGTATAGGGGGATCCCCCTACGAGCAGTACTTC. The full variable domain, rest sourced from reference TRBV19 and TRBJ2-7, is DGGITQSPKYLFRKEGQNVTLSCEQNLNHDAMYWYRQDPGQGLRLIYYSQIVNDFQKGDIAEGYSVSREKKESFPLTVTSAQKNPTAFYLCASSIGGSPYEQYFGPGTRLTVT.